This TCR beta chain was sequenced during a study of graft-versus-host responses after intestinal transplantation. Across the whole study: Each transplant was multivisceral, liver-intestinal, or isolated intestinal. Every transplant recipient was induced with anti-thymocyte globulin, then maintained on tacrolimus and steroids for two to three years. Study results and limitations: Allografts of one patient group, those with graft-donor T cell macrochimerism, had high graft-versus-host to host-versus-graft clonal ratios. GvH clonotypes were identified within recipient marrow, with a subset emerging first in ileum or blood.

On this clone: The antigen is not known.

Generated by immunoSEQ multiplex PCR, the TCRdb table keeps only in-frame clones and is missing some. The table lists tens of thousands of clones, roughly 89% of them singletons. Germline CDR1 SEHNR, CDR2 FQNEAQ (reference sequence). Trimming left V 4 bases short and J 0 bases short, with 10 bases between. The CDR3 loop spans 15 amino acids. The TCR sequence derives from a human patient who received an intestinal transplant, so some T cells may come from the graft donor. Sequenced material: bone marrow, taken 734 days after intestinal transplantation. J is TRBJ1-3 and V is TRBV7-9, with D maybe TRBD1 (5 bases). The CDR3 region has the DNA TGTGCCAGCAGCTGGCAAGGGGTCTCTGGAAACACCATATATTTT. Translated, it gives CASSWQGVSGNTIYF.